This T cell receptor (beta chain) originates from a study of T cell responses to AZD1222 COVID-19 vaccine (dated by TCRdb to the early 2020s). For the study in its entirety: A total of 233 trial participants underwent TCR sequencing, of whom 200 to 220 received two doses of AZD1222 and some 25 received two doses of the MenACWY control vaccine. Trial participants were enrolled by age into subgroups of 18-55, 56-69 and 70-plus years, and around 140, 26 and 57 TCR-sequenced participants, respectively, were included in these subgroups. Overall study results and their limits: Most participants were white British and females outnumbered males, and the authors suggested that clonal diversity may have been underestimated. Conclusions about previously exposed vaccinees were limited because only five to seven AZD1222 recipients were SARS-CoV-2 seropositive at baseline. The whole spike protein was spanned by vaccine-associated CD4 TCRs, and dominant responses were seen in regions 160-218 and 743-854. The 56-69-year group was small, and its depth increase did not reach significance, likely because of low power. Because no samples from the day 14 peak response were available, repertoires could be characterized only after the peak T cell response. After two AZD1222 doses, both the breadth and the depth of spike-specific TCRs were significantly higher than at day 0 and than in MenACWY recipients. Reportedly, close to half of the unique spike-specific TCRs recognized epitopes lying outside the regions that are mutated in the B.1.351 and B.1.1.7 variants.

For this clone: It has no known antigen specificity. Base qualities are not provided; no much larger clone lies one nucleotide away.

The CDR3 regions of human TCRbeta chains were analyzed by immunosequencing. The original methods were these. Repertoire TCRs were matched against a reference library of SARS-CoV-2-specific TCRs generated with the MIRA antigen-specificity platform. Breadth was defined as the fraction of unique TCRs that were SARS-CoV-2-associated, and depth was defined as the fraction of total T cells that were SARS-CoV-2-associated. Using the MIRA data, each spike-specific TCR was mapped to the spike region that the TCR reacts to and placed in a CD4 or CD8 class. Log10-transformed breadth and depth values were compared by one-way ANOVA with Sidak's multiple comparisons tests. The source is immuneACCESS, and TCRdb retained only in-frame sequences with V and J called. Part of the clones is not carried over; for the studies checked, unresolved V genes explain less than half of this, and the remainder is unexplained. V and J calls and clone size come straight from that table; D and trimming were deduced from the DNA. The sample table holds 90,000 to 150,000 clones, of which around 90% were seen once. Clones ranked in the top ten supply approximately 2.6% of the sample.

Trimming removed 2 bases from V and 3 bases from J; the gene matches leave 2 bases unexplained. The CDR3 spans 14 residues, from the cysteine through the phenylalanine. Just the 42-base CDR3 DNA is kept, in frame starting at base 1. Based on the germline V gene, the CDR1 and CDR2 sequences are MDHEN and SYDVKM. In light of the paper, this sample's time point label describes: about 28 days (+/-7) after the second vaccine dose. Because spike-specific TCR depth and breadth did not differ between the two schedules, AZD1222 recipients who got a second dose at roughly 4 weeks were pooled with those who got a second dose at roughly 12 weeks. Vaccinee samples came from UK trials COV001 and COV002, including a single-blind randomized controlled phase 2/3 trial of AZD1222 (ChAdOx1 nCoV-19) in healthy adults. For TCRbeta chain sequencing, PBMC samples were collected from trial participants at day 0 and at day 28 after the second dose.

Sequencing was performed on peripheral blood, taken 28 days after the second AZD1222 dose. The chain joins TRBV28 to TRBJ1-1; TRBD1 lines up with 8 middle nucleotides. The TCR originated in an adult who received the AZD1222 COVID-19 vaccine. The CDR3 in this case is CASSLQTGDTEAFF. The nucleotides read TGTGCCAGCAGTTTACAGACAGGGGACACTGAAGCTTTCTTT.